This T cell receptor (beta chain) originates from a study of OX40 agonist ivuxolimab in advanced cancers. Study at large: Patients were dosed intravenously with ivuxolimab at 0.01 to 10 mg/kg every 2 weeks.

TCRdb's copy holds only in-frame clones and misses some; the assay was immunoSEQ multiplex PCR. Of 55,000 to 60,000 clones listed, over 90% are singletons. Blood specimens came from baseline, cycle 4 day 1, and cycle 7 day 1. The CDR3 covers 18 residues. Germline CDR1 and CDR2: LGHNA and YSLEER. With V trimmed by 1 base and J by 2 bases, 10 bases remained unmatched. V and J are TRBV4-3 and TRBJ1-1; 10 nucleotides agree with TRBD1. The sequence was collected from an adult with an advanced solid tumor such as melanoma, head and neck, liver or kidney cancer. Material: CD4+ or CD8+ T cells sorted from blood, obtained in a trial of the OX40 agonist ivuxolimab. CDR3 bases: TGCGCCAGCAGCCAAGCAACCGGGACAGGGGCCAGCAACACTGAAGCTTTCTTT. Translated, it gives CASSQATGTGASNTEAFF.